A single sample gave rise to the 30 T cell receptor beta chains below, sequenced in a study of blood T cell repertoires in COVID-19. TCRdb keeps only in-frame clones here, not all; method: immunoSEQ multiplex PCR. Seen here are 70,000 or so clones, around 91% observed once, and the top ten hold 7% to 9.5%. Sequencing was done on a sample of peripheral blood. Receptors originate from a human donor in a cohort sampled during active COVID-19.

V usage is TRBV5-1 and J usage is TRBJ2-1; 9 bases are shared with TRBD2. The CDR3 runs to 15 residues. Looked up from germline, CDR1 is SGHRS and CDR2 is YFSETQ. Trimming cost V 2 bases and J 6 bases; bases outside gene matches: 6. The CDR3 loop is CASSFLSGGSNEQFF. CDR3 in DNA: TGCGCCAGCAGCTTTTTGAGCGGGGGGAGCAATGAGCAGTTCTTC.

The gene calls are TRBV2 and TRBJ2-5; 8 bases line up with TRBD2. The CDR3 runs to 15 residues. The V and J ends lost 2 bases and 1 base, in that order; junction bases with no gene match: 3. CDR1 is SNHLY, CDR2 FYNNEI, per germline. The DNA of the CDR3 is TGTGCCAGCAGTGAACGGCGGGGGGCCCAAGAGACCCAGTACTTC. Protein: CASSERRGAQETQYF.

The chain links TRBV19 to TRBJ1-2, with TRBD1 as a possible D gene (6 bases). CDR1 LNHDA and CDR2 SQIVND come from the germline V gene (reference sequence). CDR3 size: 13 residues. V was clipped by 5 bases and J by 4 bases, with 11 bases between them. The CDR3, as DNA: TGTGCCAGTAGTCCTCGGACAGTCTATGGCTACACCTTC. The encoded protein is CASSPRTVYGYTF.

This clone was seen only once. The chain links TRBV24-1 to TRBJ2-7; TRBD1 agrees at 8 bases. V trimming: 3 bases; J trimming: 5 bases; junction bases outside the gene matches: 26. Germline-derived CDR1 and CDR2 are KGHDR and SFDVKD. The CDR3 sequence is 21 residues long. The CDR3 region is CATSDLRLDRGLRGTPDEQYF. CDR3 nucleotide sequence: TGTGCCACCAGTGATCTTCGGCTCGACAGGGGTCTGCGAGGCACCCCGGACGAGCAGTACTTC.

V is TRBV5-6 and J is TRBJ1-2; 7 positions match TRBD1. The V gene end was trimmed by 0 bases and the J gene end by 7 bases; junction bases not matched to a gene: 6. In germline, CDR1 is SGHDT, CDR2 YYEEEE. The CDR3 covers 14 residues. The CDR3 here is CASSLGQGSGGYTF. DNA for the CDR3: TGTGCCAGCAGCTTGGGACAGGGTAGCGGTGGCTACACCTTC. Combining the CDR3 with reference TRBV5-6 and TRBJ1-2 gives the whole variable domain DAGVTQSPTHLIKTRGQQVTLRCSPKSGHDTVSWYQQALGQGPQFIFQYYEEEERQRGNFPDRFSGHQFPNYSSELNVNALLLGDSALYLCASSLGQGSGGYTFGSGTRLTVV.

The rearrangement links TRBV5-4 to TRBJ2-5; D is perhaps TRBD1 (5 bases). The CDR3 is made up of 14 amino acids. Trimming removed 4 bases from V and 3 bases from J, with 13 bases in between. Per the germline V gene, CDR1 is SGHNT and CDR2 is YYREEE (reference sequence). CDR3 nucleotide sequence: TGTGCCAGCAGCATCGACAGCCGTGAAGAGACCCAGTACTTC. This sequence encodes CASSIDSREETQYF.

This clone was detected once. The chain has TRBV7-9 and TRBJ1-5; 7 positions match TRBD1. V was pared by 3 bases and J by 0 bases, with 5 bases of the junction left unmatched. The CDR3 runs to 16 residues. The germline V gene encodes CDR1 SEHNR and CDR2 FQNEAQ (reference sequence). In DNA, the CDR3 is TGTGCCAGCAGCTTCGGGACAGCAGATAGCAATCAGCCCCAGCATTTT. It encodes CASSFGTADSNQPQHF.

The rearrangement joins TRBV5-6 to TRBJ1-2, with a possible D match to TRBD1 (6 bases). CDR3 size: 17 residues. Per germline, CDR1 SGHDT and CDR2 YYEEEE. V shed 0 bases and J shed 2 bases, with 17 bases lying between them. The CDR3 loop reads CASSLAVATGLNYGYTF. The CDR3 DNA is TGTGCCAGCAGCTTGGCCGTCGCGACAGGATTGAACTATGGCTACACCTTC.

This chain connects TRBV11-2 to TRBJ1-2; D unclear. The CDR3 is 16 residues long. Germline CDR1 SGHAT, CDR2 FQNNGV. Trimming pared 0 bases from V and 2 bases from J, leaving 13 bases between. The CDR3 region is CASSLDASSRNYGYTF. Here the CDR3 DNA reads TGTGCCAGCAGCTTAGACGCCTCCAGCAGGAACTATGGCTACACCTTC.

This chain joins TRBV9 and TRBJ2-7; 9 bases map to TRBD1. Germline loops: CDR1 SGDLS, CDR2 YYNGEE. The CDR3 is made up of 15 amino acids. Losses at the gene ends were 3 bases for V and 3 bases for J; bases not matched to a gene: 7. The chain's CDR3 is CASSDPDRGDYEQYF. The CDR3 DNA reads TGTGCCAGCAGCGATCCAGACAGGGGGGACTACGAGCAGTACTTC.

The rearrangement joins TRBV11-1 to TRBJ2-1; tentative D call: TRBD2 (7 bases). The ends were cut back, 5 bases at V and 5 bases at J, with 19 bases in the middle. The CDR3 totals 16 residues. Germline V gene data show CDR1 as SGHAT and CDR2 as FQDESV (reference sequence). Written as DNA, the CDR3 is TGTGCCAGCAGCCCACCTCCGGGGGGCGGCGACAATGAGCAGTTCTTC. Encoded protein: CASSPPPGGGDNEQFF.

The chain uses TRBV11-2 and TRBJ2-7, with 7 bases identical to TRBD1. V lost 0 bases and J lost 1; bases outside the gene matches: 6. From germline, CDR1 is SGHAT and CDR2 FQNNGV. The CDR3 sequence is 16 residues long. The CDR3 here is CASSLDPGGASYEQYF. Here the CDR3 DNA reads TGTGCCAGCAGCTTAGATCCAGGGGGTGCATCCTACGAGCAGTACTTC.

The chain uses TRBV3-1 (or the pseudogene TRBV3-2) and TRBJ1-1; D is possibly TRBD1 (6 bases). Per the germline V gene, CDR1 is LGHDT and CDR2 is YNNKEL (reference sequence). The CDR3 covers 14 residues. The V end lost 6 bases, the J end lost 0 bases, and 11 bases lay between the germline ends. CDR3 bases: TGTGCCAGCAGGGCAACAGGGATGAACACTGAAGCTTTCTTT. It is translated as CASRATGMNTEAFF.

Points on this clone: Distinct nucleotide sequences in the sample also encode this CDR3. This chain links TRBV5-1 with TRBJ1-2; possibly TRBD1 for D (5 bases). The CDR3 length is 16 residues. V was shortened by 0 bases and J by 4 bases, with 16 bases between the two germline ends. In germline, CDR1 is SGHRS, CDR2 YFSETQ. The CDR3 DNA sequence: TGCGCCAGCAGCTTGGCTGACAGACCCCCGGCCTATGGCTACACCTTC. It yields the protein CASSLADRPPAYGYTF. Full variable domain (outside the CDR3, taken from reference TRBV5-1 and TRBJ1-2): KAGVTQTPRYLIKTRGQQVTLSCSPISGHRSVSWYQQTPGQGLQFLFEYFSETQRNKGNFPGRFSGRQFSNSRSEMNVSTLELGDSALYLCASSLADRPPAYGYTFGSGTRLTVV.

This clone is a singleton in its sample. The genes are TRBV2 and TRBJ2-5, with 8 nucleotides matching TRBD1. V lost 6 bases and J lost 2; bases outside the gene matches: 5. This CDR3 contains 14 residues. Germline V gene sequence: CDR1 SNHLY, CDR2 FYNNEI. Written as DNA, the CDR3 is TGTGCCAGCAGCGGGTGGACAGGGCAAGAGACCCAGTACTTC. Its protein product is CASSGWTGQETQYF.

The chain employs TRBV18 and TRBJ1-1, with unresolved D. V was cut by 3 bases and J by 2 bases, with 13 bases left in between. The germline V gene encodes CDR1 KGHSH and CDR2 LQKENI. The CDR3 has 15 residues. The CDR3 DNA sequence: TGTGCCAGCTCACCGCGTGATGCGGCCAACACTGAAGCTTTCTTT. This translates into CASSPRDAANTEAFF. The variable domain in full, with the rest retrieved from reference TRBV18 and TRBJ1-1, is NAGVMQNPRHLVRRRGQEARLRCSPMKGHSHVYWYRQLPEEGLKFMVYLQKENIIDESGMPKERFSAEFPKEGPSILRIQQVVRGDSAAYFCASSPRDAANTEAFFGQGTRLTVV.

This clone was recorded a few times. V and J are TRBV5-4 and TRBJ2-7; D is perhaps TRBD2 (5 bases). This CDR3 is 15 amino acids long. V was shortened by 0 bases and J by 2 bases, with 12 bases between the two germline ends. Germline values: CDR1 SGHNT, CDR2 YYREEE (reference sequence). The CDR3 DNA sequence: TGTGCCAGCAGCTTGGCCCTGGGAGACACCTACGAGCAGTACTTC. Amino acids: CASSLALGDTYEQYF.

The genes are TRBV5-4 and TRBJ1-1, with D perhaps matching TRBD1 (6 bases). The CDR3 extends over 15 amino acids. V lost 4 bases and J 1 base, leaving 14 bases between the germline ends. Germline V gene data show CDR1 as SGHNT and CDR2 as YYREEE (reference sequence). CDR3 sequence: CASSPTRTANTEAFF. As DNA, the CDR3 is TGTGCCAGCAGCCCAACGCGGACAGCGAACACTGAAGCTTTCTTT.

The chain joins TRBV7-3 to TRBJ1-4; the D is unclear. The CDR3 spans 13 residues. V lost 5 bases and J 4 bases, leaving 8 bases between the germline ends. Germline V gene data show CDR1 as SGHTA and CDR2 as FQGTGA. This CDR3 reads CASSLQFNEKLFF. Here the CDR3 DNA reads TGTGCCAGCAGCCTACAGTTTAATGAAAAACTGTTTTTT.

The chain uses TRBV5-4 and TRBJ1-1; tentative D call: TRBD1 (6 bases). This CDR3 has 16 residues. Trimming removed 0 bases at V and 1 base at J, with 13 bases between. CDR1 is SGHNT and CDR2 is YYREEE in the germline V gene (reference sequence). This CDR3 reads CASSLGRGEPNTEAFF. CDR3 DNA: TGTGCCAGCAGCTTGGGCAGGGGAGAACCGAACACTGAAGCTTTCTTT.

V is TRBV6-1 and J is TRBJ2-7, with 12 nucleotides matching TRBD2. This CDR3 has 18 amino acids. Germline CDR1 is MNHNS and CDR2 is SASEGT. The V gene end was trimmed by 3 bases and the J gene end by 2 bases; junction bases not matched to a gene: 11. This CDR3 reads CASSETTSGGIRPYEQYF. CDR3 bases: TGTGCCAGCAGTGAGACGACTAGCGGGGGTATCAGACCCTACGAGCAGTACTTC.

The chain recombines TRBV28 with TRBJ1-6; D not certain. The CDR3 totals 12 residues. CDR1 and CDR2 (germline): MDHEN, SYDVKM. The ends were cut back, 3 bases at V and 8 bases at J, with 5 bases in the middle. CDR3 region: CASSFGDSPLHF. In DNA, the CDR3 is TGTGCCAGCAGTTTCGGGGATTCACCCCTCCACTTT.

This clone showed up just once. J is TRBJ1-6 and V is TRBV28, with 10 bases lining up with TRBD1. Germline lookup yields CDR1 MDHEN and CDR2 SYDVKM. Trimming cost V 9 bases and J 7 bases; bases outside gene matches: 9. CDR3 size: 15 residues. This CDR3 reads CASKEGQGENSPLHF. DNA of the CDR3: TGTGCCAGTAAGGAAGGACAGGGGGAAAATTCACCCCTCCACTTT.

The rearrangement joins TRBV6-5 to TRBJ2-7, with 8 bases identical to TRBD1. With V trimmed by 6 bases and J by 3 bases, 4 bases remained unmatched. Germline assignment: CDR1 MNHEY and CDR2 SVGAGI. CDR3 length equals 13 residues. In DNA form, the CDR3 reads TGTGCCAGCAGGGACAGGGCAGACTACGAGCAGTACTTC. It is translated as CASRDRADYEQYF.

The chain links TRBV5-6 to TRBJ2-7; TRBD1 matches at 7 bases. Germline V CDR1 and CDR2: SGHDT, YYEEEE. The CDR3 is made up of 15 amino acids. Germline trimming cut 4 bases from V and 5 bases from J; bases unmatched to any gene: 12. The CDR3 DNA reads TGTGCCAGCAGCCTCGTCGTCTTGGGACAGCACGAGCAGTACTTC. Translating it yields CASSLVVLGQHEQYF.

This clone was observed a single time. The chain links TRBV11-2 to TRBJ2-3; 9 bases agree with TRBD2. J lost 5 bases, V lost 5 bases, and 11 bases had no gene match. CDR3 length equals 16 residues. The germline gives CDR1 SGHAT, CDR2 FQNNGV. Here the CDR3 reads CASSARRGGAVDTQYF. In DNA, the CDR3 is TGTGCCAGCAGCGCCCGCCGCGGGGGGGCCGTAGATACGCAGTATTTT.

The chain recombines TRBV11-2 with TRBJ2-7, with 9 bases matching TRBD2. The junction had 13 bases not matched to a gene; V was cut back by 1 base and J by 3 bases. The CDR3 extends over 18 amino acids. Germline lookup yields CDR1 SGHAT and CDR2 FQNNGV. The CDR3 loop reads CASSLGGRAGLANYEQYF. The CDR3 region has the DNA TGTGCCAGCAGCTTAGGCGGCCGGGCGGGACTAGCTAACTACGAGCAGTACTTC.

The chain recombines TRBV14 with TRBJ2-7; 9 bases fit TRBD1. The CDR3 has 14 residues. V trimming: 4 bases; J trimming: 3 bases; junction bases outside the gene matches: 4. CDR1 SGHDN and CDR2 FVKESK come from the germline V gene. The CDR3 DNA is TGTGCCAGCAGCCTGGGACAGGGAGGCTACGAGCAGTACTTC. As protein: CASSLGQGGYEQYF.

This chain uses TRBV11-2 with TRBJ2-5; the D gene is possibly TRBD2 (6 bases). Trimming cost V 0 bases and J 0 bases, with 17 bases left between them. The germline CDR1 and CDR2 sequences are SGHAT and FQNNGV. The CDR3 covers 18 residues. CDR3 sequence reads: CASSLDPVSGNHQETQYF. The CDR3 nucleotides are TGTGCCAGCAGCTTAGATCCGGTTAGCGGCAACCACCAAGAGACCCAGTACTTC.

The J gene is TRBJ1-5, the V gene TRBV6-1, with 10 nucleotides matching TRBD1. V lost 4 bases to trimming and J lost 8 bases; unmatched junction nucleotides: 14. Germline V gene lookup returns CDR1 MNHNS and CDR2 SASEGT. There are 17 residues in the CDR3. For the CDR3, the DNA is TGTGCCAGCAGTGTAGGGGACAGGGGCTTCCCCAGGGAGCCCCAGCATTTT. This sequence encodes CASSVGDRGFPREPQHF.